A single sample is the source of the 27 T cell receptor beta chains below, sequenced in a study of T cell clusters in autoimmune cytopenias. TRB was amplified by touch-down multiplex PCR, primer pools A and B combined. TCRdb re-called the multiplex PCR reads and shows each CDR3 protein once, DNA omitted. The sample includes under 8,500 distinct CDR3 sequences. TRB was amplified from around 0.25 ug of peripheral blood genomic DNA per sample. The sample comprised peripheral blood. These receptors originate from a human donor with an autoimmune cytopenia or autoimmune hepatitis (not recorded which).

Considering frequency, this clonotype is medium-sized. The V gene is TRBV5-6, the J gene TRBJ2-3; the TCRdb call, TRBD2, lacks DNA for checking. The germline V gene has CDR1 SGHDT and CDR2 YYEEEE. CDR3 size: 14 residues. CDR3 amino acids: CASSQTSGTDTQYF.

The CDR3 is CASSAPLDRGYQPQHF. The chain links TRBV11-1 to TRBJ1-5; TCRdb names TRBD1, which stays unverified in the absence of DNA. The CDR3 contains 16 residues. The germline gives CDR1 SGHAT, CDR2 FQDESV (reference sequence).

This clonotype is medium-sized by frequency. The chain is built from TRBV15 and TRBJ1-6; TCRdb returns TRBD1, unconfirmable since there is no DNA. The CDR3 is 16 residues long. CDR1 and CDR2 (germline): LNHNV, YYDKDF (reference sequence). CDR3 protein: CATSRVGGSYNSPLHF.

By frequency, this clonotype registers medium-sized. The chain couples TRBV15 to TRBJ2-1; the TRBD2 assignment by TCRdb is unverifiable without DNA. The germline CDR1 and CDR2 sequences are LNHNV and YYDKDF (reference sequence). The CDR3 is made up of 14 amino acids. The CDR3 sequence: CATSGGRVGGEQFF.

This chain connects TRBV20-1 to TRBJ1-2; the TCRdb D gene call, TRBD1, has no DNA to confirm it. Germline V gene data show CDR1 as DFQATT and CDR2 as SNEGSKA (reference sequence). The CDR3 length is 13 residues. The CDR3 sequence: CSAWRGGGYGYTF.

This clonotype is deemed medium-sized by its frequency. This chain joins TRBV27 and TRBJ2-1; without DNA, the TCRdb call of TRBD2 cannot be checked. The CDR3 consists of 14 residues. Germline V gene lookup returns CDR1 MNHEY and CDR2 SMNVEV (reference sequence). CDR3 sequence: CASTLAGVYNEQFF.

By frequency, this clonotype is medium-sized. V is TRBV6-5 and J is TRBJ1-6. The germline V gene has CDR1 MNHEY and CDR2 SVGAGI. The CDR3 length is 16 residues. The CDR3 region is CASSYSGLAVNSPLHF.

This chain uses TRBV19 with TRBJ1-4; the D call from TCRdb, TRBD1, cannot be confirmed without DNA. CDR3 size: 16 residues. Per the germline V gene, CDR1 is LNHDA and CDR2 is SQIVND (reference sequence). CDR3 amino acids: CASSEHSHKGYEKLFF.

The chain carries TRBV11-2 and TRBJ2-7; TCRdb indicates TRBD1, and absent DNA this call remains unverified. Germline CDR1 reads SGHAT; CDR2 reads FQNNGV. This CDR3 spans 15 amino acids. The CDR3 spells CASSYSRDGPSEQYF.

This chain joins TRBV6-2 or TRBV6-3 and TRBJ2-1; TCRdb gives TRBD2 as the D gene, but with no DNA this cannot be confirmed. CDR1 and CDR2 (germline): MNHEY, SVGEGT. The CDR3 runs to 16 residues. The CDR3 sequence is CASSYLAGGLYNEQFF.

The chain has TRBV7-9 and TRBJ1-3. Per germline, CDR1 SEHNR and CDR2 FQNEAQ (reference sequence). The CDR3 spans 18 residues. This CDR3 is CASSRGRETRGSGNTIYF.

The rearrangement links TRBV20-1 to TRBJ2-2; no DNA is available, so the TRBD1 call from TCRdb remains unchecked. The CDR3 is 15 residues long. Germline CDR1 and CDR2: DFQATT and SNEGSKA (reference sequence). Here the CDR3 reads CSARHPGMNTGELFF.

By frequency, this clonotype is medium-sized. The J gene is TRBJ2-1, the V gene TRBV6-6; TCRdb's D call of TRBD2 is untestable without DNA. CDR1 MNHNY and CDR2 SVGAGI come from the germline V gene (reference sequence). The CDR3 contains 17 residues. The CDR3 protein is CASSYSGLAGIYNEQFF.

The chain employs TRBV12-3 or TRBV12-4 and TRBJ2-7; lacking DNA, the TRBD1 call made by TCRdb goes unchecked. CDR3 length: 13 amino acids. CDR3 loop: CASPPAGPYEQYF.

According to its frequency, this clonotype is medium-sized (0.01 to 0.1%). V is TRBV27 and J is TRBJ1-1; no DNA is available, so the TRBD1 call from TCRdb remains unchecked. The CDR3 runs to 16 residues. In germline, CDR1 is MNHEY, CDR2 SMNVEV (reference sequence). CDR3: CASSSGRQGENTEAFF.

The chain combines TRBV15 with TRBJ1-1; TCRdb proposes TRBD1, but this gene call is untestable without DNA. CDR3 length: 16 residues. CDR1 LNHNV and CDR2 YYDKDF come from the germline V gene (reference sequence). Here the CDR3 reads CATSRPPTGGYIEAFF.

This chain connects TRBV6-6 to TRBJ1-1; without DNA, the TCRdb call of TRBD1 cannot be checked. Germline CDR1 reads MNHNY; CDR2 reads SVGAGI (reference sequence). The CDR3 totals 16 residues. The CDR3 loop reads CASVGTGWKLNTEAFF.

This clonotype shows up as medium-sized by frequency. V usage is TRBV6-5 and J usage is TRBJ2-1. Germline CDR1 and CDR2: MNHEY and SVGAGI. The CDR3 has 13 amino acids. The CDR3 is CASWTPSRAEQFF.

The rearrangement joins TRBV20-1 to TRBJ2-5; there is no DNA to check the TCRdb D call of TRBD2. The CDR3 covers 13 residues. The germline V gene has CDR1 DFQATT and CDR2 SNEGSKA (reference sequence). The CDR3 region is CSASGTSRETQYF.

The CDR3 sequence: CASSLAGGPEVDEQFF. The V and J genes are TRBV6-4 and TRBJ2-1; TCRdb names TRBD2, which stays unverified in the absence of DNA. The germline V gene encodes CDR1 MRHNA and CDR2 SNTAGT. The CDR3 totals 16 residues.

CDR3 amino acids: CASSHLRGLNTEAFF. The genes are TRBV23-1 and TRBJ1-1; the D call of TRBD1 rests on TCRdb alone, since no DNA is present to check it. TRBV23-1 is assigned to the ORF class and has an uncertain function. The CDR3 extends over 15 amino acids.

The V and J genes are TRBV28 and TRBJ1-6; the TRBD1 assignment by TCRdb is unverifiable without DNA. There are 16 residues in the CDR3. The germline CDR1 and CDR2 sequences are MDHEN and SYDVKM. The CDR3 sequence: CASSLFFGQGNSPLHF.

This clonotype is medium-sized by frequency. The CDR3 spells CASSYSGATNEKLFF. J is TRBJ1-4 and V is TRBV6-5. Germline assignment: CDR1 MNHEY and CDR2 SVGAGI. The CDR3 spans 15 residues.

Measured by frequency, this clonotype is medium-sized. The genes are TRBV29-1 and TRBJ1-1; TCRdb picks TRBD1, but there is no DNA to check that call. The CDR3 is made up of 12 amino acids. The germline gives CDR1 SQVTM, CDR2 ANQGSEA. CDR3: CSAGQGGTEAFF.

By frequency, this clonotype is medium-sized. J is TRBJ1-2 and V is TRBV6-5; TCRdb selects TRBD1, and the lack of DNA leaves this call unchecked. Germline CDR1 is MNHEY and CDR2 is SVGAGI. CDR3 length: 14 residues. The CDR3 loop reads CASSYDSRIYGYTF.

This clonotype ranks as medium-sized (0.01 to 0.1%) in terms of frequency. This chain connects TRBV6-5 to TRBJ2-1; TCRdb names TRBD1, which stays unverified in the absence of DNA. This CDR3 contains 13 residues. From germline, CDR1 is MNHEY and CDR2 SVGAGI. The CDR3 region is CASKPPRGVEQFF.

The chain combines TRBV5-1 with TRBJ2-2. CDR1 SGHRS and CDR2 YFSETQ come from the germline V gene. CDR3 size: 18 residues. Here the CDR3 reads CASSPVLTQSTGTGELFF.